This entry is about one TCR beta chain. Its antigen is currently unknown. Before the COVID-19 pandemic, during about 2011-2019, CD4+ T cells were taken from unexposed donors. CD4 enrichment then naive enrichment separated naive from memory CD4+ cells. Trimming removed 5 bases from V and 0 bases from J, with 8 bases in between. The CDR3 is 13 residues long. The V gene's germline CDR1 is MNHEY and CDR2 SVGAGI. This specimen comes from a study of CD4 T cells in relation to SARS-CoV-2 and coronaviruses. Study at large: The restricting HLA molecule for shared crossreactive spike epitopes was mapped.

The table came from immunoSEQ multiplex PCR; TCRdb's copy has only in-frame clones and leaves some out. Of about 59,000 clones in the sample, more than 80% were seen once. The study, taken as a whole, reports: Memory recall responses, not primary responses primed in culture, are what the assay detects. Samples before the pandemic and after infection were not matched within any donor.

This sequence joins TRBV6-5 and TRBJ2-7; D remains ambiguous. The sequenced sample consisted of memory CD4+ T cells from PBMCs. The clonotype comes from a human donor in good health. As DNA, the CDR3 is TGTGCCAGCAGTCGACAAACCTCCTACGAGCAGTACTTC. It is translated as CASSRQTSYEQYF.